The 20 T cell receptor beta chains reported below all come from one sample, sequenced in a study of tumor-infiltrating lymphocytes in primary liver carcinoma. It was unsorted whole blood that yielded blood RNA, and germline DNA was also extracted. Starting from approximately 500 ng of total RNA, TCR beta cDNA was produced with a primer in the constant region. Amplification in three nested multiplex PCR rounds with slightly modified ARM-PCR gave rise to TCR beta libraries. Forward primers for TRBV1-TRBV30 and a C-beta reverse primer served the first two PCR rounds, at roughly 10 cycles each. TCRdb ran MiXCR on the multiplex PCR reads and lists one entry per CDR3 protein. The table records hundreds of thousands of distinct CDR3 sequences, 50% to 60% of them present only once. The sample consisted of peripheral blood. These receptors all stem from a woman aged 25 to 39 with primary liver carcinoma and hepatitis B virus infection.

V is TRBV10-2 and J is TRBJ2-3, with D hard to call. Trimming took off 0 bases at V and 0 bases at J, with 13 bases between the two ends. The CDR3 has 17 amino acids. CDR1 is WSHSY and CDR2 is SAAADI in the germline V gene. The CDR3 loop reads CASSESWVEASTDTQYF. In DNA form, the CDR3 reads TGCGCCAGCAGTGAGTCTTGGGTTGAGGCTAGCACAGATACGCAGTATTTT.

With respect to this clonotype: The conserved closing phenylalanine or tryptophan is absent in this CDR3, likely reflecting a read error. Here the CDR3 reads CSVVASNTEAFL. The CDR3 nucleotides read TGCAGTGTTGTGGCGAGTAACACTGAAGCTTTCTTA. This chain links TRBV29-1 with TRBJ1-1; D call uncertain. Germline CDR1 SQVTM, CDR2 ANQGSEA. This CDR3 spans 12 amino acids.

V is TRBV6-6 and J is TRBJ2-7, with 8 bases that match TRBD2. The CDR3 spans 13 residues. Per germline, CDR1 MNHNY and CDR2 SVGAGI (reference sequence). V lost 10 bases, J lost 5 bases, and 10 bases stayed unmatched. The CDR3 sequence is CATPSGTRNEQYF. CDR3 sequence (DNA): TGTGCCACCCCATCCGGGACTAGGAACGAGCAGTACTTC.

This clonotype has ten or more counts. The J gene is TRBJ2-5, the V gene TRBV29-1; maybe TRBD2 (6 bases). Trimming took off 5 bases at V and 7 bases at J, with 17 bases between the two ends. Germline CDR1 is SQVTM and CDR2 is ANQGSEA. This CDR3 contains 13 residues. The DNA for the CDR3 is TGCAGCGTTACCCCCGGGCCCGGGGGGACCCAGTACTTC. As protein: CSVTPGPGGTQYF.

As concerns this clonotype: This may stem from a read error, because a much larger clone lies one nucleotide away. V is TRBV12-3 or TRBV12-4 and J is TRBJ1-1; perhaps TRBD1 as D (5 bases). CDR3 length equals 11 residues. CDR3 region: CASRWGTEALF. The CDR3 nucleotides read TGTGCCAGCCGGTGGGGCACTGAAGCTCTCTTT.

This chain joins TRBV7-8 and TRBJ2-7, with D perhaps TRBD1 or TRBD2 (6 bases each). This CDR3 has 16 residues. Between the trimmed V and J ends, which lost 4 bases and 2 bases, there was a span of 18 bases. CDR1 is SGHVS and CDR2 is FQNEAQ in the germline V gene. The CDR3 DNA follows: TGTGCCAGCAGCTCCGAGGGGGAATGGACTACCTACGAGCAGTACTTC. Translated, it gives CASSSEGEWTTYEQYF.

This clonotype was recorded many times. The V and J genes are TRBV6-5 and TRBJ1-2, with 8 bases aligning to TRBD1. V gave up 6 bases and J gave up 0 bases; unmatched junction bases: 9. CDR1 and CDR2 from the germline V gene are MNHEY and SVGAGI. This CDR3 has 16 amino acids. The CDR3 sequence is CASSRDRGKANYGYTF. The CDR3 DNA follows: TGTGCCAGCAGCCGAGACAGGGGAAAAGCTAACTATGGCTACACCTTC.

In its sample, this clonotype was seen a few times. This may stem from a read error, because a much larger clone lies one nucleotide away. The rearrangement links TRBV29-1 to TRBJ2-1; D may be TRBD1 or TRBD2 (5 bases each). The germline V gene encodes CDR1 SQVTM and CDR2 ANQGSEA. This CDR3 is 12 amino acids long. The CDR3, as DNA: TGCGGCGTGGGGGAGCGGTACAATGAGCAGTTCTTC. It translates to CGVGERYNEQFF.

V is TRBV5-1 and J is TRBJ2-2; tentative D call: TRBD1 (6 bases). Looked up from germline, CDR1 is SGHRS and CDR2 is YFSETQ. The V and J ends lost 2 bases and 6 bases respectively, with 8 bases between them. The CDR3 is 13 amino acids. CDR3 protein: CASSFGQSGELFF. As DNA, the CDR3 is TGCGCCAGCAGCTTCGGACAGTCCGGGGAGCTGTTTTTT.

The gene calls are TRBV6-6 and TRBJ2-3; D is unresolved. CDR3 size: 15 residues. V shed 7 bases and J shed 3 bases, with 17 bases lying between them. CDR1 MNHNY and CDR2 SVGAGI come from the germline V gene (reference sequence). Here the CDR3 reads CASTIPEVETDTQYF. The CDR3 bases are TGTGCCAGCACCATACCAGAGGTGGAAACAGATACGCAGTATTTT.

As for this clonotype: This may come from a read error, since a much larger clone is one base off. The chain joins TRBV6-5 to TRBJ1-5; TRBD1 might be the D (6 bases). This CDR3 has 14 residues. The germline CDR1 and CDR2 sequences are MNHEY and SVGAGI. The CDR3 region has the DNA TGTACCAGCAGTTCCCGAGGGGGAGGGCAGCCCCAGCATTTT. As protein: CTSSSRGGGQPQHF.

This clonotype occurred a few times. V usage is TRBV28 and J usage is TRBJ1-2; 7 positions match TRBD1. This CDR3 spans 13 amino acids. The V gene end was trimmed by 5 bases and the J gene end by 4 bases; junction bases not matched to a gene: 4. Germline CDR1 and CDR2: MDHEN and SYDVKM. CDR3 in amino acids: CASSAGQFYGYTF. CDR3 sequence (DNA): TGTGCCAGCAGTGCGGGACAGTTCTATGGCTACACCTTC.

The chain is built from TRBV11-2 and TRBJ2-2; no definite D call. V dropped 5 bases and J dropped 9 bases, with 13 bases sitting between them. The CDR3 has 13 residues. Germline CDR1 and CDR2: SGHAT and FQNNGV. The CDR3 here is CASSPGGVWELFF. The CDR3, as DNA: TGTGCCAGCAGCCCAGGTGGTGTTTGGGAGCTGTTTTTT.

Concerning this clonotype: This clone may be a read error of a much larger clone one base away. The rearrangement links TRBV4-1 to TRBJ2-1; 16 positions agree with TRBD2. Per the germline V gene, CDR1 is MGHRA and CDR2 is YSYEKL. This CDR3 spans 21 amino acids. V trimming: 1 base; J trimming: 4 bases; junction bases outside the gene matches: 13. The CDR3 is CASSQGVGLAGGPSIYNEQFF. The CDR3 DNA reads TGCGCCAGCAGCCAAGGGGTGGGACTAGCGGGAGGGCCGAGTATATACAATGAGCAGTTCTTC.

The rearrangement uses TRBV5-6 and TRBJ2-7; 12 positions match TRBD2. Germline-derived CDR1 and CDR2 are SGHDT and YYEEEE. The CDR3 has 19 amino acids. J lost 4 bases, V lost 0 bases, and 14 bases had no gene match. The DNA of the CDR3 is TGTGCCAGCAGCTTGGAGGGCCCCGGACTAGCGGGAAGGGGATACGAGCAGTACTTC. This encodes CASSLEGPGLAGRGYEQYF.

This clonotype showed up just a few times. The rearrangement joins TRBV10-3 to TRBJ2-1, with D maybe TRBD2 (5 bases). V was pared by 5 bases and J by 2 bases, with 10 bases between. This CDR3 is built from 14 residues. CDR1 and CDR2 from the germline V gene are ENHRY and SYGVKD. DNA of the CDR3: TGTGCCATCAGTTCTAGCATAGCCTACAATGAGCAGTTCTTC. It is translated as CAISSSIAYNEQFF.

This clonotype was detected a few times. The gene calls are TRBV7-2 and TRBJ1-2; tentatively, D is TRBD1 (5 bases). The germline gives CDR1 SGHTA, CDR2 FQGNSA. V lost 1 base to trimming and J lost 3 bases, with 12 bases between them. The CDR3 has 15 amino acids. The CDR3 DNA reads as TGTGCCAGCAGCTTAGGCAGGGTTGCTGACTATGGCTACACCTTC. Translation gives CASSLGRVADYGYTF.

As concerns this clonotype: The junction and the germline gene differ at one end; a read error may be behind it. The chain combines TRBV7-8 with TRBJ1-4; no definite D call. This CDR3 has 16 amino acids. Germline V gene lookup returns CDR1 SGHVS and CDR2 FQNEAQ. This CDR3 is CVSSLGGFNTNEKLFF. The CDR3 DNA sequence: TGTGTCAGCAGCTTAGGCGGTTTCAATACTAATGAAAAACTGTTTTTT.

Concerning this clonotype itself: One junction end does not reproduce the germline sequence, and a read error may be involved. This rearrangement joins TRBV6-5 to TRBJ2-2, with D possibly matching TRBD2 (6 bases). Germline V lookup: CDR1 MNHEY, CDR2 SVGAGI. This CDR3 has 15 residues. As DNA, the CDR3 is TGTGCCAGCAGTTCACAACCTTTAGGGTCCGGGGGGCTGTTTTTT. Translation: CASSSQPLGSGGLFF.

In the case of this clonotype: The junction departs from germline at one end; a sequencing error may be responsible. This chain connects TRBV12-3 or TRBV12-4 to TRBJ1-2; D not resolved. The CDR3 totals 13 residues. The CDR3 coding sequence is TGTGCCAGCAGTCCGGAGAACTTTTATGGCAACACCTTC. Its protein product is CASSPENFYGNTF.